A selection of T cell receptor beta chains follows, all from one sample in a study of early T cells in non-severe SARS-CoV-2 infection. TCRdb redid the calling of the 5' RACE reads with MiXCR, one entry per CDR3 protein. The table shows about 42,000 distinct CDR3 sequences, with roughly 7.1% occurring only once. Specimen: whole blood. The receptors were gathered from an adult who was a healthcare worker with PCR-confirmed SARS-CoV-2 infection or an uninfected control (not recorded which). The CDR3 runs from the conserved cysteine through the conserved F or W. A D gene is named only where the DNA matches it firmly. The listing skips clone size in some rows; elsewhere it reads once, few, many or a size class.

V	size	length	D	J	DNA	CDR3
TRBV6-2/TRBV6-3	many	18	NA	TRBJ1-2	TGTGCCAGCAGGACCCTCCCGGCGGGACCACCATCTTACTATGGCTACACCTTC	CASRTLPAGPPSYYGYTF
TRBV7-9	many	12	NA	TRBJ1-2	TGTGCCGTGAGGGCTCTGGGCTATGGCTACACCTTC	CAVRALGYGYTF
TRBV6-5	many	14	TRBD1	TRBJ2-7	TGTGCCAGCAGAAGAGGGACAGGGTCTGGCGAGCAGTACTTC	CASRRGTGSGEQYF
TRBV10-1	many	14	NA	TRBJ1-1	TGCGCCAGCAGCGAAGCATTGGGCAGCACTGAAGCTTTCTTT	CASSEALGSTEAFF
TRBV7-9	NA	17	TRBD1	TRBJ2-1	TGTGCCAGCAGCCCATCATTTTTAGGACAGGGAAGGAATGAGCAGTTCTTC	CASSPSFLGQGRNEQFF
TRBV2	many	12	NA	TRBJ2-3	TGTGCCAGCCGACTAGTTAGAGATACGCAGTATTTT	CASRLVRDTQYF
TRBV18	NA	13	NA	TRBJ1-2	TGTGCCAGCTCACCAGCCGGTGGGGAAGGCTACACCTTC	CASSPAGGEGYTF
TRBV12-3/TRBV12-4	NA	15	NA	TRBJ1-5	TGTGCCAGCAGCTTTTGGACAGCAGTAAATCAGCCCCAGCATTTT	CASSFWTAVNQPQHF
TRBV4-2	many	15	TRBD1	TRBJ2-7	TGTGCCAGCAGCCAAGCGGGACAGGGGAACGACGAGCAGTACTTC	CASSQAGQGNDEQYF
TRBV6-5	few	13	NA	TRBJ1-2	TGTGCCAGCACACCCAGCCCCTATAGGGGCTACACCTTC	CASTPSPYRGYTF
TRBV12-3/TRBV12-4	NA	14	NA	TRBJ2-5	TGTGCCAGCAGTTTAGAACCATCAGACGAGACCCAGTACTTC	CASSLEPSDETQYF
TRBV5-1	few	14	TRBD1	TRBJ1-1	TGCGCCAGCAGCTTGGGGACAGGGGGCTTTGAAGCTTTCTTT	CASSLGTGGFEAFF
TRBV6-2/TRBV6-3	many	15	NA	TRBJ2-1	TGTGCCAGCAGTTCCCCCGGGACCACCTTTAATGAGCAGTTCTTC	CASSSPGTTFNEQFF
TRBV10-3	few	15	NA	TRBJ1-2	TGTGCCATCAGTGACTCGGATTTTCAGACCTATGGCTACACCTTC	CAISDSDFQTYGYTF
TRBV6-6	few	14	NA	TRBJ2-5	TGTGCCAGCAGTGCCCCGGGACCCAGAGAGACCCAGTACTTC	CASSAPGPRETQYF
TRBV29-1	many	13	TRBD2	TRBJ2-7	TGCAGCGTTCACAGCGGGGGGACGTACGAGCAGTACTTC	CSVHSGGTYEQYF
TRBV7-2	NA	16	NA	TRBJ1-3	TGTGCCAGCAGCTTAGGCTCCCAGAGTGGGGGAAACACCATATATTTT	CASSLGSQSGGNTIYF
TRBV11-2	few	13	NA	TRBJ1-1	TGTGCCAGCAGCTTAGCTACACAGCTTGAAGCTTTCTTT	CASSLATQLEAFF